This entry lists 11 T cell receptor beta chains sequenced from one sample in a study of human T cells and chemical hapten exposure. TCRdb reanalysed the RACE reads using MiXCR and keeps one entry per CDR3 protein. The data show some 87,000 distinct CDR3 sequences, 9% to 12% seen once. The time point here: patch test 1, 2 weeks after DPC sensitization. Treatment defined: therapeutic diphenylcyclopropenone sensitization with weekly scalp DPC. The source was whole blood, collected in connection with sensitization to the hapten diphenylcyclopropenone (DPC). The receptors stem from a woman between 50 and 59 years old with alopecia areata. Some clones in this sample may be carry-over from other donors' samples.

The chain is built from TRBV27 and TRBJ2-2; the D gene is possibly TRBD1 (6 bases). The V gene lost 4 bases and the J gene lost 1 base, with 10 bases spanning the gap. This CDR3 has 15 amino acids. Per the germline V gene, CDR1 is MNHEY and CDR2 is SMNVEV (reference sequence). Written as DNA, the CDR3 is TGTGCCAGCAGTTGGGGCAGGGGGAACACCGGGGAGCTGTTTTTT. The encoded protein is CASSWGRGNTGELFF.

The rearrangement uses TRBV7-2 and TRBJ2-3; D remains unclear. Per germline, CDR1 SGHTA and CDR2 FQGNSA. Trimming stripped 6 bases from V and 2 bases from J, with 9 bases between. The CDR3 has 13 amino acids. CDR3 nucleotide sequence: TGTGCCAGCAGGGGTCCACCCACAGATACGCAGTATTTT. Its translation: CASRGPPTDTQYF. The variable domain in full, completed from reference TRBV7-2 and TRBJ2-3, reads GAGVSQSPSNKVTEKGKDVELRCDPISGHTALYWYRQSLGQGLEFLIYFQGNSAPDKSGLPSDRFSAERTGGSVSTLTIQRTQQEDSAVYLCASRGPPTDTQYFGPGTRLTVL.

This rearrangement joins TRBV11-2 to TRBJ2-1, with 8 nucleotides matching TRBD1. V shed 5 bases and J 4 bases; nucleotides not matched to a gene: 7. The CDR3 loop spans 15 amino acids. Germline CDR1 and CDR2: SGHAT and FQNNGV. CDR3 nucleotide sequence: TGTGCCAGCAGCCCTAGGGGACAGGTATACAATGAGCAGTTCTTC. This gives the protein CASSPRGQVYNEQFF.

This chain joins TRBV21-1 and TRBJ2-2; TRBD2 was called by the table and not checked on the DNA. TRBV21-1 is described as a pseudogene. This CDR3 comprises 17 residues. Here the CDR3 DNA reads TGTGCCAGCAGCAAACAGGGACCAGGGGGAGTGACCGGGGAGCTGTTTTTT. This encodes CASSKQGPGGVTGELFF.

This clonotype was detected a few times. The chain joins TRBV28 to TRBJ2-2; D possibly matches TRBD1 or TRBD2 (6 bases each). This CDR3 contains 15 residues. Germline V gives CDR1 MDHEN, CDR2 SYDVKM. V lost 8 bases, J lost 5 bases, and 18 bases lay in between. The CDR3 loop reads CASCSGAAGTGELFF. Here the CDR3 DNA reads TGTGCCAGCTGCTCGGGGGCCGCCGGAACCGGGGAGCTGTTTTTT.

This clonotype was seen ten or more times. J is TRBJ2-2 and V is TRBV2; 14 nucleotides align to TRBD2. This CDR3 is 15 amino acids long. The germline V gene encodes CDR1 SNHLY and CDR2 FYNNEI. Trimming cost V 6 bases and J 6 bases; bases outside gene matches: 3. For the CDR3, the DNA is TGTGCCAGCAGAGGGACTAGCGGGAGCCCCGGGGAGCTGTTTTTT. It specifies CASRGTSGSPGELFF.

In nucleotides, the CDR3 is TGTGCCAGCAGTTTCAACGCGCGCCAAGAGACCCAGTACTTC. Its translation is CASSFNARQETQYF. This chain links TRBV28 with TRBJ2-5; the D is unclear. Trimming took 3 bases from V and 1 from J, leaving 9 bases between them. The CDR3 runs 14 residues. CDR1 is MDHEN and CDR2 is SYDVKM in the germline V gene.

The sample holds a few counts of this clonotype. The chain has TRBV20-1 and TRBJ2-1; TRBD2 is a possible D gene (5 bases). The CDR3 length is 15 residues. Germline V CDR1 and CDR2: DFQATT, SNEGSKA (reference sequence). V was shortened by 0 bases and J by 4 bases, with 13 bases between the two germline ends. The CDR3 DNA follows: TGCAGTGCTAGAGAATCCAGCGGAGTTTACAATGAGCAGTTCTTC. It yields the protein CSARESSGVYNEQFF.

The rearrangement uses TRBV21-1 and TRBJ2-5; TRBD2 is taken as the D call from the table, unchecked against the DNA. TRBV21-1 is a listed pseudogene. CDR3 length: 15 residues. CDR3 DNA: TGTGCCAGCAGCAAAGTATCGGGAGAAAGAGAGACCCAGTACTTC. Residues: CASSKVSGERETQYF.

This clonotype has only a few counts. The chain recombines TRBV28 with TRBJ2-5; D may be TRBD1 or TRBD2 (5 bases each). The germline CDR1 and CDR2 sequences are MDHEN and SYDVKM. The CDR3 spans 13 residues. V lost 5 bases and J lost 6, with 13 bases in between. The CDR3 DNA sequence: TGTGCCAGCAGTCTCGGGACCCCCAAGACCCAGTACTTC. Amino acids: CASSLGTPKTQYF.

This clonotype has more than one count but fewer than ten. The chain couples TRBV12-3 or TRBV12-4 to TRBJ2-2; D remains ambiguous. With 7 bases removed from V and 4 bases from J, the gap between germline ends came to 10 bases. CDR3 size: 13 residues. CDR3 sequence (DNA): TGTGCCAGCAACGTACTATTCACCGGGGAGCTGTTTTTT. This encodes CASNVLFTGELFF.